This entry concerns a single T cell receptor (beta chain). This entry belongs to a study of T cells in Graves' hyperthyroidism and ophthalmopathy. RNA transcripts yielded amplified TCR beta CDR3 regions. In the first-round RT-PCR of the TCR CDR3, the HTBI primer set was used. TCRdb independently ran MiXCR on the multiplex PCR reads; one entry per CDR3 protein. The sample includes hundreds of thousands of distinct CDR3 sequences, 24% of them seen just once. This CDR3 spans 13 amino acids. CDR1 and CDR2 (germline): LGHNA, YSLEER. The trim removed 3 bases at V and 8 bases at J, leaving 5 bases unmatched. The V call is TRBV4-3, the J call TRBJ2-7; 9 nucleotides line up with TRBD1. The origin of this receptor is a woman in her twenties or thirties with Graves' ophthalmopathy. Sequencing was performed on blood. CDR3 DNA: TGCGCCAGCAGCCAGGAAGGACAGGGGAAGCAGTACTTC. This translates into CASSQEGQGKQYF.